A selection of T cell receptor beta chains follows, all from one sample in a study of patients and donors after allogeneic stem cell transplantation. TCRdb recomputed calls from the RT-PCR reads with MiXCR, one row per CDR3 protein. This repertoire shows 920,000 or so distinct CDR3 sequences, over 15% found once; its top ten account for around 6%. The source material was blood, either unsorted or a sorted T cell fraction (not recorded which). The source of these receptors is a human donor who was either an allogeneic HSCT recipient or a stem cell or donor lymphocyte infusion donor (not recorded which). It is not recorded whose cells these are; they may come from a transplant donor. Both conserved end residues are trimmed from each CDR3. Clone size is not always given. Where it is, it says once, few, many or a class for expanded clones.

J: TRBJ1-1
V: TRBV5-1
size: .
CDR3: ASSLDPWARVNTEAF

J: TRBJ2-1
V: TRBV12-3/TRBV12-4
size: .
CDR3: ASRQPASGKDEQF

J: TRBJ1-3
V: TRBV12-3/TRBV12-4
size: .
CDR3: ASSLGGGRRIGSGNTIY

J: TRBJ1-5
V: TRBV12-3/TRBV12-4
size: .
CDR3: ASSTTGFANQPQH

J: TRBJ1-2
V: TRBV7-6
size: few
CDR3: ASGTGESYT

J: TRBJ2-2
V: TRBV4-1
size: .
CDR3: ASSQTRLRGELF

J: TRBJ1-1
V: TRBV12-3/TRBV12-4
size: few
CDR3: ASSLLEGGTEAF

J: TRBJ2-7
V: TRBV9
size: few
CDR3: ASSVAEGWGEQY

J: TRBJ1-2
V: TRBV4-3
size: .
CDR3: ASSHSPGIRNGGYT

J: TRBJ2-2
V: TRBV19
size: .
CDR3: ASSMSSGTGFTGELF

J: TRBJ2-3
V: TRBV20-1
size: few
CDR3: SAPRKGDTQY

J: TRBJ2-7
V: TRBV4-1
size: few
CDR3: ASSQLRGHEQY

J: TRBJ2-7
V: TRBV29-1
size: .
CDR3: SVGFGRGPYEQY

J: TRBJ1-2
V: TRBV12-3/TRBV12-4
size: few
CDR3: ASSSQGIGGYT

J: TRBJ2-2
V: TRBV5-1
size: .
CDR3: ASSLEATGKNTGELF

J: TRBJ2-3
V: TRBV27
size: .
CDR3: ASKPGSGITDTQY

J: TRBJ1-2
V: TRBV10-3
size: .
CDR3: AFMTETYGYT

J: TRBJ2-3
V: TRBV5-1
size: .
CDR3: ASSPPTGVGDTQY

J: TRBJ2-2
V: TRBV6-2/TRBV6-3
size: .
CDR3: ASSYRDRNTGELF

J: TRBJ2-1
V: TRBV7-2
size: .
CDR3: ASSFRNRGSSYNEQF

J: TRBJ2-2
V: TRBV6-1
size: .
CDR3: ASRSSTGPTGELF

J: TRBJ1-1
V: TRBV12-3/TRBV12-4
size: many
CDR3: ASSLVNRMNTEAF

J: TRBJ2-2
V: TRBV5-5
size: few
CDR3: ASSHPAPARGGELF

J: TRBJ2-3
V: TRBV20-1
size: few
CDR3: SARGPGGQSYTQY

J: TRBJ1-6
V: TRBV20-1
size: .
CDR3: SATGTEYNSPLH

J: TRBJ1-4
V: TRBV4-3
size: .
CDR3: ASSQDRVAGSVEKLF

J: TRBJ1-1
V: TRBV7-9
size: .
CDR3: ASSFRITEAF

J: TRBJ1-1
V: TRBV30
size: .
CDR3: AWSLGQPNSEAF

J: TRBJ2-3
V: TRBV3-1
size: many
CDR3: ASSQTVGTQY

J: TRBJ1-1
V: TRBV29-1
size: .
CDR3: SVEMRSTVSAEAF

J: TRBJ2-2
V: TRBV20-1
size: .
CDR3: SASPGTGAQLSTGELF

J: TRBJ1-2
V: TRBV4-1
size: .
CDR3: ASSHGGGRYGYT

J: TRBJ2-3
V: TRBV10-3
size: .
CDR3: AISESGTSRATDTQY

J: TRBJ1-2
V: TRBV12-3/TRBV12-4
size: few
CDR3: ASSSKGAPGWGYT

J: TRBJ1-5
V: TRBV7-3
size: .
CDR3: ASTAGVQPQH

J: TRBJ1-3
V: TRBV6-5
size: few
CDR3: ASSYSGEKSGNTIY

J: TRBJ1-1
V: TRBV29-1
size: few
CDR3: SVQKMNTEAF

J: TRBJ2-3
V: TRBV29-1
size: .
CDR3: SVEKGRGTDTQY

J: TRBJ2-7
V: TRBV5-1
size: few
CDR3: ASSNDYDWEQY

J: TRBJ1-2
V: TRBV11-2
size: .
CDR3: ASSGLRGRSVGYT

J: TRBJ1-4
V: TRBV5-1
size: .
CDR3: ASSLVLILSGKLF

J: TRBJ2-2
V: TRBV7-9
size: .
CDR3: ASSPGHLRAGELF

J: TRBJ2-3
V: TRBV12-3/TRBV12-4
size: few
CDR3: ASSLHRTSTDTQY

J: TRBJ2-3
V: TRBV7-9
size: .
CDR3: ASSPDYNTDTQY

J: TRBJ2-2
V: TRBV20-1
size: few
CDR3: SARAAVAGANTGELF

J: TRBJ1-1
V: TRBV20-1
size: few
CDR3: SAEGPGSVSTEAF

J: TRBJ1-1
V: TRBV30
size: .
CDR3: AWKGQGGTEAF

J: TRBJ2-7
V: TRBV5-1
size: .
CDR3: ASSLLAGEDYEQY

J: TRBJ2-1
V: TRBV7-2
size: .
CDR3: ASSADRGPYNEQF

J: TRBJ1-5
V: TRBV24-1
size: few
CDR3: ATSWPTSNQPQH

J: TRBJ2-7
V: TRBV5-1
size: many
CDR3: ASSGGEGAYEQY

J: TRBJ2-7
V: TRBV10-3
size: few
CDR3: AIRGTGEAHEQY

J: TRBJ1-1
V: TRBV12-3/TRBV12-4
size: few
CDR3: ASSAHGPTEAF

J: TRBJ1-2
V: TRBV20-1
size: few
CDR3: SAARGGGYT

J: TRBJ2-5
V: TRBV3-1
size: .
CDR3: ASSQDWLAGDGETQY